These T cell receptor beta chains were read from a single sample in a study of blood T cell repertoires in COVID-19. The assay was immunoSEQ multiplex PCR, and TCRdb's table has in-frame clones only and misses some. The table includes more than 35,000 clones, roughly 71% detected once. The material sequenced was peripheral blood. These TCRs come from a man older than 75 with acute or convalescent COVID-19. The CDR3 runs from the conserved cysteine through the conserved F or W. Each record gives: V gene, J gene, D gene, clone size, CDR3 DNA, CDR3 protein. The D gene is left open where the match is weak. A row's size may be missing; if present it is once, few, many or a size class.

v_gene: TRBV18
j_gene: TRBJ2-7
d_gene: TRBD1
abundance: few
CDR3nt: TGTGCCAGCTCTGGGACAGGGGTTTCCCACCCATCTTACGAGCAGTACTTC
CDR3aa: CASSGTGVSHPSYEQYF

v_gene: TRBV3-1/TRBV3-2
j_gene: TRBJ2-1
d_gene: TRBD2
abundance: .
CDR3nt: TGTGCCGTGGATTTAGCGGGAGGGGAGCAGTTCTTC
CDR3aa: CAVDLAGGEQFF

v_gene: TRBV27
j_gene: TRBJ2-3
d_gene: .
abundance: .
CDR3nt: TGTGCCAGCAGTTTATCGCCCAGGGCTAGCACAGATACGCAGTATTTT
CDR3aa: CASSLSPRASTDTQYF

v_gene: TRBV6-5
j_gene: TRBJ2-1
d_gene: .
abundance: few
CDR3nt: TGTGCCAGCAGTTACAACCCAGGGAACGGCTACAATGAGCAGTTCTTC
CDR3aa: CASSYNPGNGYNEQFF

v_gene: TRBV27
j_gene: TRBJ1-5
d_gene: TRBD1
abundance: .
CDR3nt: TGTGCCAGCAGTTTACACAGGGGCGGGCCCCAGCATTTT
CDR3aa: CASSLHRGGPQHF

v_gene: TRBV5-8
j_gene: TRBJ1-1
d_gene: .
abundance: .
CDR3nt: TGTGCCAGCAGCATAGAGATACCGTACACTGAAGCTTTCTTT
CDR3aa: CASSIEIPYTEAFF

v_gene: TRBV4-3
j_gene: TRBJ2-1
d_gene: .
abundance: .
CDR3nt: TGCGCCAGCAGCCAAGTCTCGCGGGCGGGCTCCTACAATGAGCAGTTCTTC
CDR3aa: CASSQVSRAGSYNEQFF

v_gene: TRBV30
j_gene: TRBJ2-1
d_gene: TRBD2
abundance: few
CDR3nt: TGTGCACGGAGGAATAGCGGGGGCTACAATGAGCAGTTCTTC
CDR3aa: CARRNSGGYNEQFF

v_gene: TRBV28
j_gene: TRBJ1-2
d_gene: TRBD1
abundance: few
CDR3nt: TGTGCCAGCGGCGGGACAGCACATAACTATGGCTACACCTTC
CDR3aa: CASGGTAHNYGYTF

v_gene: TRBV6-5
j_gene: TRBJ2-2
d_gene: .
abundance: .
CDR3nt: TGTGCCAGCAGTTACTGGGGAGCGAACACCGGGGAGCTGTTTTTT
CDR3aa: CASSYWGANTGELFF

v_gene: TRBV4-1
j_gene: TRBJ2-1
d_gene: TRBD1
abundance: .
CDR3nt: TGCGCCAGCAGCCAAGATTTCATGGTGGGACAGGGGATTTACAATGAGCAGTTCTTC
CDR3aa: CASSQDFMVGQGIYNEQFF

v_gene: TRBV4-3
j_gene: TRBJ2-6
d_gene: .
abundance: .
CDR3nt: TGCGCCAGCAGCCAAGGTTTCTTCTCTGGGGCCAACGTCCTGACTTTC
CDR3aa: CASSQGFFSGANVLTF

v_gene: TRBV3-1/TRBV3-2
j_gene: TRBJ1-1
d_gene: .
abundance: .
CDR3nt: TGTGCCAGCAGCCAAGATCCTCGGGATGAAGCTTTCTTT
CDR3aa: CASSQDPRDEAFF

v_gene: TRBV27
j_gene: TRBJ2-7
d_gene: TRBD2
abundance: few
CDR3nt: TGTGCCAGCAGTTCCCGGGTCAGTAGCGGGAGCTCCTACGAGCAGTACTTC
CDR3aa: CASSSRVSSGSSYEQYF

v_gene: TRBV7-2
j_gene: TRBJ2-1
d_gene: .
abundance: .
CDR3nt: TGTGCCAGCAGCTTAGTGGGCGGGTCCTACTACAATGAGCAGTTCTTC
CDR3aa: CASSLVGGSYYNEQFF

v_gene: TRBV18
j_gene: TRBJ1-1
d_gene: .
abundance: .
CDR3nt: TGTGCCAGCTCACCAGGGGCAGGGGTGGACACTGAAGCTTTCTTT
CDR3aa: CASSPGAGVDTEAFF

v_gene: TRBV2
j_gene: TRBJ1-4
d_gene: TRBD1
abundance: .
CDR3nt: TGTGCCAGCAGTGAAGGGTGGGGACAGGGCATGGGAGATGAAAAACTGTTTTTT
CDR3aa: CASSEGWGQGMGDEKLFF

v_gene: TRBV6-1
j_gene: TRBJ1-1
d_gene: .
abundance: .
CDR3nt: TGTGCCAGCAGTGAGGGGTGGTTTTCGGGAGAAGCTTTCTTT
CDR3aa: CASSEGWFSGEAFF

v_gene: TRBV6-6
j_gene: TRBJ2-3
d_gene: TRBD2
abundance: .
CDR3nt: TGTGCCAGCAGTCAGAGCGGGAACCCCACAGATACGCAGTATTTT
CDR3aa: CASSQSGNPTDTQYF

v_gene: TRBV5-6
j_gene: TRBJ2-1
d_gene: TRBD2
abundance: .
CDR3nt: TGTGCCAGCAGCTCCCTGAAAATAGCGGGGGCCTACAATGAGCAGTTCTTC
CDR3aa: CASSSLKIAGAYNEQFF

v_gene: TRBV5-4
j_gene: TRBJ2-7
d_gene: TRBD1
abundance: .
CDR3nt: TGTGCCAGCAGCTGGGACAGGGGCTCCTACGAGCAGTACTTC
CDR3aa: CASSWDRGSYEQYF

v_gene: TRBV19
j_gene: TRBJ1-5
d_gene: .
abundance: .
CDR3nt: TGTGCCAGTAGTTCGAACAGGCTCCAAGGTAATCAGCCCCAGCATTTT
CDR3aa: CASSSNRLQGNQPQHF

v_gene: TRBV5-1
j_gene: TRBJ2-1
d_gene: .
abundance: .
CDR3nt: TGCGCCAGCAGCTCCGCACTGACGGGGTACAATGAGCAGTTCTTC
CDR3aa: CASSSALTGYNEQFF

v_gene: TRBV6-2/TRBV6-3
j_gene: TRBJ1-1
d_gene: .
abundance: .
CDR3nt: TGTGCCAGCAGTTACCCCGGCAGGGGTTTCACTGAAGCTTTCTTT
CDR3aa: CASSYPGRGFTEAFF

v_gene: TRBV27
j_gene: TRBJ1-6
d_gene: .
abundance: .
CDR3nt: TGTGCCAGCAGTTTACAGTATAATTCACCCCTCCACTTT
CDR3aa: CASSLQYNSPLHF

v_gene: TRBV6-2/TRBV6-3
j_gene: TRBJ1-6
d_gene: TRBD1
abundance: .
CDR3nt: TGTGCCAGCAGTTACCGGGACAGGAGCTCCTATAATTCACCCCTCCACTTT
CDR3aa: CASSYRDRSSYNSPLHF

v_gene: TRBV5-8
j_gene: TRBJ2-3
d_gene: TRBD1
abundance: .
CDR3nt: TGTGCCAGCAGCCCCCGGACAGGTCCAGATACGCAGTATTTT
CDR3aa: CASSPRTGPDTQYF

v_gene: TRBV7-8
j_gene: TRBJ1-5
d_gene: .
abundance: .
CDR3nt: TGTGCCAGCAGTGGCAGTGGTGATCAGCCCCAGCATTTT
CDR3aa: CASSGSGDQPQHF

v_gene: TRBV6-5
j_gene: TRBJ1-2
d_gene: .
abundance: .
CDR3nt: TGTGCCAGCAGCGCTGAACCGGGTCAGGGCTACACCTTC
CDR3aa: CASSAEPGQGYTF

v_gene: TRBV6-5
j_gene: TRBJ1-2
d_gene: TRBD1
abundance: .
CDR3nt: TGTGCCAGCAGTTACGCGATGCAGGGGGCGAACTATGGCTACACCTTC
CDR3aa: CASSYAMQGANYGYTF

v_gene: TRBV11-2
j_gene: TRBJ1-6
d_gene: TRBD1
abundance: .
CDR3nt: TGTGCCAGCAGCATGACAGGGCAGGATAATTCACCCCTCCACTTT
CDR3aa: CASSMTGQDNSPLHF

v_gene: TRBV30
j_gene: TRBJ2-5
d_gene: TRBD2
abundance: .
CDR3nt: TGTGCCTGGAGCGGACCCACTAGCGGCCAAGAGACCCAGTACTTC
CDR3aa: CAWSGPTSGQETQYF

v_gene: TRBV6-5
j_gene: TRBJ1-2
d_gene: .
abundance: .
CDR3nt: TGTGCCAGCAGTTCCCAGGACACCGTAGGGCGCTACACCTTC
CDR3aa: CASSSQDTVGRYTF

v_gene: TRBV19
j_gene: TRBJ1-1
d_gene: TRBD1
abundance: .
CDR3nt: TGTGCCAGTACGAGCGACACAGGGGAACTCGAAGCTTTCTTT
CDR3aa: CASTSDTGELEAFF

v_gene: TRBV6-4
j_gene: TRBJ1-3
d_gene: .
abundance: .
CDR3nt: TGTGCCACCGCAGGGACTGGAAACACCATATATTTT
CDR3aa: CATAGTGNTIYF

v_gene: TRBV29-1
j_gene: TRBJ2-4
d_gene: .
abundance: .
CDR3nt: TGCAGCGTTGTCGCGAGGCCCAAAAACATTCAGTACTTC
CDR3aa: CSVVARPKNIQYF

v_gene: TRBV15
j_gene: TRBJ2-5
d_gene: TRBD2
abundance: .
CDR3nt: TGTGCCACCAGCCAAGATACACTAGCGGGGGAGACCCAGTACTTC
CDR3aa: CATSQDTLAGETQYF

v_gene: TRBV15
j_gene: TRBJ1-1
d_gene: .
abundance: .
CDR3nt: TGTGCCACCAGCCGGGGAGGCAGCGATAGTGAAGGAGCTTTCTTT
CDR3aa: CATSRGGSDSEGAFF

v_gene: TRBV19
j_gene: TRBJ2-5
d_gene: .
abundance: .
CDR3nt: TGTGCCAGTAGTATAGCGGGAGTACAGACCCAGTACTTC
CDR3aa: CASSIAGVQTQYF

v_gene: TRBV6-2/TRBV6-3
j_gene: TRBJ1-6
d_gene: TRBD1
abundance: many
CDR3nt: TGTGCCAGCAGTACAGGGGACTCACCCCTCCACTTT
CDR3aa: CASSTGDSPLHF

v_gene: TRBV7-6
j_gene: TRBJ2-5
d_gene: .
abundance: once
CDR3nt: TGTGCCAGCAGCCCTCACCAGGGGCAAGAGACCCAGTACTTC
CDR3aa: CASSPHQGQETQYF

v_gene: TRBV14
j_gene: TRBJ1-1
d_gene: TRBD1
abundance: .
CDR3nt: TGTGCCAGCAGCCAAGATCTAGCCCGACAGGGGGATGAAGCTTTCTTT
CDR3aa: CASSQDLARQGDEAFF

v_gene: TRBV30
j_gene: TRBJ2-7
d_gene: TRBD1
abundance: once
CDR3nt: TGTGCCTGGAGTTTCACAGGGGGCTCGGGGTACGAGCAGTACTTC
CDR3aa: CAWSFTGGSGYEQYF

v_gene: TRBV30
j_gene: TRBJ1-4
d_gene: TRBD1
abundance: .
CDR3nt: TGTGCCTGGAGTGTAACAGGGGGAACTAATGAAAAACTGTTTTTT
CDR3aa: CAWSVTGGTNEKLFF

v_gene: TRBV18
j_gene: TRBJ2-5
d_gene: .
abundance: .
CDR3nt: TGTGCCAGCTCCCCTCCGGGGGGCCATCAAGAGACCCAGTACTTC
CDR3aa: CASSPPGGHQETQYF

v_gene: TRBV7-6
j_gene: TRBJ2-7
d_gene: TRBD1
abundance: .
CDR3nt: TGTGCCAGCAGCACCCATAGGGGGACAGGGGTTCAAGAGCAGTACTTC
CDR3aa: CASSTHRGTGVQEQYF